The following is a T cell receptor (beta chain) sequence with its context. This clone was seen just once. No cognate antigen has been identified for it. There are no base qualities to consult, and no much larger clone falls within one base. Including cysteine and phenylalanine, the CDR3 has 14 amino acids. Only the CDR3 DNA stays, 42 bases, in frame from base 1. At the junction V is shortened by 3 bases and J by 0 bases, with 8 bases in between. CDR1 and CDR2, per the germline V gene, are MDHEN and SYDVKM. Donors were patients with melanoma. This sample is part of a study of CD4+ T cells in melanoma (dated by TCRdb to 2022 to 2024). Broadly, across the study: The study investigated neoantigen-specific CD4+ T cells in human melanoma.

General conclusions and limits of the study: Neoantigen-specific CD4+ T cells were reported to be correlated with the function of CD8+ T cells, macrophages and B cells. Diverse differentiation states were reported to be shown by neoantigen-specific CD4+ T cells in melanoma.

Libraries came from the immunoSEQ multiplex PCR assay. This is the immuneACCESS table as TCRdb keeps it, with only in-frame sequences that have V and J called. A part of the clones is gone; compared with another copy, unresolved V genes explain less than half, and the rest is unexplained. Recorded for this sample are some 4,000 clones; under 75% of them occurred a single time. Jointly, the top ten make up under 40% of the sample. The chain is encoded by TRBV28 joined to TRBJ1-1; there is no confident call for the D gene. This clonotype was obtained from a human donor with melanoma. The material sequenced was cells from a culture (not recorded whether cultured in vitro). The CDR3 protein: CASSFIRVNTEAFF. The DNA sequence is TGTGCCAGCAGTTTCATACGGGTGAACACTGAAGCTTTCTTT.